This T cell receptor beta chain was recorded in a study of cytomegalovirus exposure and HLA in healthy donors. Note on this clone: Its antigen is undetermined.

Whole-study findings and limits: Previously analyzed data showed that most TCR beta V segments were productive at a frequency of about 90% or about 30%.

The donors comprised healthy bone marrow donors. CDR1 SQVTM and CDR2 ANQGSEA come from the germline V gene. Trimming left V 6 bases short and J 0 bases short, with 18 bases between. The CDR3 runs to 16 residues. PCR employed 60 Vbeta and 13 Jbeta primers. Repertoires were generated with immunoSEQ multiplex PCR, while TCRdb's copy carries only in-frame clones and drops some. In the table there are some 170,000 clones, around three quarters of which are singletons. The chain joins TRBV29-1 to TRBJ2-4; D ambiguous. Sequenced: PBMCs. This receptor was taken from a man between 25 and 39 years old in good health and CMV-seropositive. CDR3 sequence (DNA): TGCAGCGTCAGAGAGGCAGTGACCTTAGCCAAAAACATTCAGTACTTC. As protein: CSVREAVTLAKNIQYF.